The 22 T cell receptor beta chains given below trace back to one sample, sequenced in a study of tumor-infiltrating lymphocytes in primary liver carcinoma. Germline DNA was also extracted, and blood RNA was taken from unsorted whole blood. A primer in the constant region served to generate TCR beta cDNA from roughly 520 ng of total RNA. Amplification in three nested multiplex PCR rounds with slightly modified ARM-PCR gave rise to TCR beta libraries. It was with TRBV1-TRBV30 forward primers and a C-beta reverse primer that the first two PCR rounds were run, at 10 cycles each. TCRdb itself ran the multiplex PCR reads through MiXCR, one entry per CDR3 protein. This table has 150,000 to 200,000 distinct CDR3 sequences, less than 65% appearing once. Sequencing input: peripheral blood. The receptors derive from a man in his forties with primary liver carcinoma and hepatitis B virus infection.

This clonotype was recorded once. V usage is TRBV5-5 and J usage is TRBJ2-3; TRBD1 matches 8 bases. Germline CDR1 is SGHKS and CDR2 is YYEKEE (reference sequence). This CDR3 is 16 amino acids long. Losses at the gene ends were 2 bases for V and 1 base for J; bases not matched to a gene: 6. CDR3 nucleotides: TGTGCCAGCAGCTTAGGACAGGGTGGGGGCACAGATACGCAGTATTTT. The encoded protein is CASSLGQGGGTDTQYF.

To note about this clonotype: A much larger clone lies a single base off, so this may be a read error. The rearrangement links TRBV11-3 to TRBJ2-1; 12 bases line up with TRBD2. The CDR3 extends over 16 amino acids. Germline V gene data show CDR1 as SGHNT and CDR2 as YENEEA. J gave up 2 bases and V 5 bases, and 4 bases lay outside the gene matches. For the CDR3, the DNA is TGTGCCAGCAGCACGGGACTAGCGGGCGCCTACAATGAGCAGTTCTTC. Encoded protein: CASSTGLAGAYNEQFF.

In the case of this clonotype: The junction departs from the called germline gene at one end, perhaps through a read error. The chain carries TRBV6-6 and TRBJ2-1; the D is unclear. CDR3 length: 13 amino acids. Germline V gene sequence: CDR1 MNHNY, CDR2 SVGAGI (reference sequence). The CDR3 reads CASSYGRDNEEFF. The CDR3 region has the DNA TGTGCCAGCAGTTACGGCAGAGACAATGAGGAGTTCTTC.

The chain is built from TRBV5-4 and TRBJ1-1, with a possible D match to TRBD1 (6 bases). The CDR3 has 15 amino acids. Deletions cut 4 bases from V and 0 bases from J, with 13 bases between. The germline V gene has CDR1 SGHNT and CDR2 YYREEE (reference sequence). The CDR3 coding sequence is TGTGCCAGCAGCCCGGTGGGGGACATGAACACTGAAGCTTTCTTT. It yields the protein CASSPVGDMNTEAFF.

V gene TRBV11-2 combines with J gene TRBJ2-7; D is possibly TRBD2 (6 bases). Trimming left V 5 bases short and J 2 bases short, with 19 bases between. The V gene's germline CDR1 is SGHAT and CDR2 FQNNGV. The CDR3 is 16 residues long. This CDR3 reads CASSMEGGASAYEQYF. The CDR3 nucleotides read TGTGCCAGCAGCATGGAGGGTGGAGCTTCCGCCTACGAGCAGTACTTC. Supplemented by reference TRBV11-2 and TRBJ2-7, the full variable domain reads EAGVAQSPRYKIIEKRQSVAFWCNPISGHATLYWYQQILGQGPKLLIQFQNNGVVDDSQLPKDRFSAERLKGVDSTLKIQPAKLEDSAVYLCASSMEGGASAYEQYFGPGTRLTVT.

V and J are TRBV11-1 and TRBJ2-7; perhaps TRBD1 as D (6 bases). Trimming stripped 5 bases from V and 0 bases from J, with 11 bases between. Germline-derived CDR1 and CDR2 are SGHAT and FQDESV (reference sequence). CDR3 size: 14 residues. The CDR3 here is CASSHAGASYEQYF. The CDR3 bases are TGTGCCAGCAGCCATGCAGGGGCCTCCTACGAGCAGTACTTC. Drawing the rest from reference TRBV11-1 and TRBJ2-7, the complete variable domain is EAEVAQSPRYKITEKSQAVAFWCDPISGHATLYWYRQILGQGPELLVQFQDESVVDDSQLPKDRFSAERLKGVDSTLKIQPAELGDSAMYLCASSHAGASYEQYFGPGTRLTVT.

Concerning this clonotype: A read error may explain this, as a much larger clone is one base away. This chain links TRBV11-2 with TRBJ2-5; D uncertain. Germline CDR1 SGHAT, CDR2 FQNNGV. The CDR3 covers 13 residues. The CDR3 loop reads CARSLDGRETQYF. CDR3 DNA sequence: TGTGCCAGAAGCTTAGACGGCCGAGAGACCCAGTACTTC.

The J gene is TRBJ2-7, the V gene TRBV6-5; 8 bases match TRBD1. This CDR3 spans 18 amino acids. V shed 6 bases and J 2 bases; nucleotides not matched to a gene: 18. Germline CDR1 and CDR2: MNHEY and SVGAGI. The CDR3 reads CASSLTSAGGFGTYEQYF. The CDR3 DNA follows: TGTGCCAGCAGCCTAACATCGGCAGGGGGCTTCGGAACCTACGAGCAGTACTTC.

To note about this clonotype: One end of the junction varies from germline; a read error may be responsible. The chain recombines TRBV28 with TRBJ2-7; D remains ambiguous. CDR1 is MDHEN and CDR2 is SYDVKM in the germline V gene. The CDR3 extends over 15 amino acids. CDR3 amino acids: CVSSLWSSNSYEQYF. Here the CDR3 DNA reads TGTGTCAGCAGTTTATGGTCCAGCAACTCCTATGAGCAGTACTTC.

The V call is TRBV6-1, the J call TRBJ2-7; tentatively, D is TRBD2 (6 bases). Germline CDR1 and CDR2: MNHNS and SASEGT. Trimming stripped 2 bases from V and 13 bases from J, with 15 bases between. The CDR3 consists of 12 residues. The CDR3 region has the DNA TGTGCCAGCAGTGAAAATGGAGGGGTTGATTACTTC. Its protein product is CASSENGGVDYF.

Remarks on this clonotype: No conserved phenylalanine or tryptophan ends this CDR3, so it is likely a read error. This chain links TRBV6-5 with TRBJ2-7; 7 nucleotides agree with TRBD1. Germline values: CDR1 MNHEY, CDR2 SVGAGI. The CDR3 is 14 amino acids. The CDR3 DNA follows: TGTGCCAACAGTTACCTGGACAGGATGGGCGAGCAGTACCTC. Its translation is CANSYLDRMGEQYL.

CDR3 region: CASSYAPGQGAGYTF. The CDR3 nucleotides are TGTGCCAGCAGTTACGCTCCGGGACAGGGGGCAGGCTACACCTTC. The genes are TRBV6-6 and TRBJ1-2; 12 nucleotides align to TRBD1. CDR1 and CDR2 from the germline V gene are MNHNY and SVGAGI (reference sequence). V lost 2 bases, J lost 8 bases, and 6 bases stayed unmatched. The CDR3 totals 15 residues.

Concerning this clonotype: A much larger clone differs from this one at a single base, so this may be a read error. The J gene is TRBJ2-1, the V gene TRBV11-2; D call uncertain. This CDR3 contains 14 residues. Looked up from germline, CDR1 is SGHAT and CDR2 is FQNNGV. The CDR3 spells CATSLPLAYNEQFF. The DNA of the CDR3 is TGTGCCACCAGCTTACCTCTAGCCTACAATGAGCAGTTCTTC.

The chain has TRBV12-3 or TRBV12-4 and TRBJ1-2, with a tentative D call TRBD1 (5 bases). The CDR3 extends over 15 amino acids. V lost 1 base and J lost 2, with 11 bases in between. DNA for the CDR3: TGTGCCAGCAGTTTAGGGCAGGGCCCCAACTATGGCTACACCTTC. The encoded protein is CASSLGQGPNYGYTF.

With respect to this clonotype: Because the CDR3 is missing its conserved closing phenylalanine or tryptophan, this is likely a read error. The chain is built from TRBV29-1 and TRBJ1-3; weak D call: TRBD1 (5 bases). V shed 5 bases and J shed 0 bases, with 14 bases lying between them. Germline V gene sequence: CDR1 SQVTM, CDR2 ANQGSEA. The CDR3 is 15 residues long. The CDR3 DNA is TGCAGCGTTTTCAAAACAGGTAGCTCTGGAAACACCATATATCTT. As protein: CSVFKTGSSGNTIYL.

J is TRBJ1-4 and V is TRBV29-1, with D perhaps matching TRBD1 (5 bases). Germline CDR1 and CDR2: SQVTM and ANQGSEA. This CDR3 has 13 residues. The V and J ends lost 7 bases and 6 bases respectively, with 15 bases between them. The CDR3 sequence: CSARQSGDEKLFF. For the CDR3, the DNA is TGCAGCGCGAGACAGTCCGGGGATGAAAAACTGTTTTTT.

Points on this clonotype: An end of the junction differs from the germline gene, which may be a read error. The CDR3 DNA follows: TGTGCCAGCAGTGAACAGGGTCTTGGCAATCAGCCCCTGCATTTT. It codes for CASSEQGLGNQPLHF. V is TRBV6-1 and J is TRBJ1-5; TRBD1 is a possible D gene (5 bases). The CDR3 loop spans 15 amino acids. Germline lookup yields CDR1 MNHNS and CDR2 SASEGT.

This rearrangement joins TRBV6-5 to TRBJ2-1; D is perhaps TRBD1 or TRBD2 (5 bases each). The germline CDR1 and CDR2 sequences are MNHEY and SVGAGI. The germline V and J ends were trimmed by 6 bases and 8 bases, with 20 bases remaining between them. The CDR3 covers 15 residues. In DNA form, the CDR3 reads TGTGCCAGCAGGCCAGCCCGGGACCGATACCATGAGCAGTTCTTC. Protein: CASRPARDRYHEQFF.

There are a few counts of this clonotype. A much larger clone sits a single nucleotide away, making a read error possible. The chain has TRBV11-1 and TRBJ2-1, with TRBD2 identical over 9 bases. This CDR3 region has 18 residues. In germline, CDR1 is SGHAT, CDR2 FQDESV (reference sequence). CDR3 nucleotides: TGTGCCAGCAGCTTAGGACTAGCGGTTGGGAGCTCCTACAATGGGCAGTTCTTC. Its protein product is CASSLGLAVGSSYNGQFF.

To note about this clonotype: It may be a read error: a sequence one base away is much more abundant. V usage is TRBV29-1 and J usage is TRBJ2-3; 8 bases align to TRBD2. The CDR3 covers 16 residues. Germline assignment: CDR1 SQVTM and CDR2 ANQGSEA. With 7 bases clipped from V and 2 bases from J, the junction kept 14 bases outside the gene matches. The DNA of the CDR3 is TGCAGCGACGCCCGTGGGGCGGGAGGACCCACAGATACGCAGTATTTT. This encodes CSDARGAGGPTDTQYF.

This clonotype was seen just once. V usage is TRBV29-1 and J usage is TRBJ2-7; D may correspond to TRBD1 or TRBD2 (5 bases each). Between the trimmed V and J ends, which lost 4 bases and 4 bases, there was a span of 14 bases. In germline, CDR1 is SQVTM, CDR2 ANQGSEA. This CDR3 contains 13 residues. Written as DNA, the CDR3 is TGCAGCGTTGTCTTTGGGGGAGTGTACGAGCAGTACTTC. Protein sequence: CSVVFGGVYEQYF.

DNA of the CDR3: TGTGCCTGGGACTTGCCAGGGGCCTCCTACGAGCAGTACTTC. Translated, it gives CAWDLPGASYEQYF. This chain links TRBV30 with TRBJ2-7; the D gene is possibly TRBD1 (6 bases). The germline gives CDR1 GTSNPN, CDR2 SVGIG (reference sequence). The CDR3 has 14 residues. V lost 5 bases and J 0 bases, leaving 14 bases between the germline ends.